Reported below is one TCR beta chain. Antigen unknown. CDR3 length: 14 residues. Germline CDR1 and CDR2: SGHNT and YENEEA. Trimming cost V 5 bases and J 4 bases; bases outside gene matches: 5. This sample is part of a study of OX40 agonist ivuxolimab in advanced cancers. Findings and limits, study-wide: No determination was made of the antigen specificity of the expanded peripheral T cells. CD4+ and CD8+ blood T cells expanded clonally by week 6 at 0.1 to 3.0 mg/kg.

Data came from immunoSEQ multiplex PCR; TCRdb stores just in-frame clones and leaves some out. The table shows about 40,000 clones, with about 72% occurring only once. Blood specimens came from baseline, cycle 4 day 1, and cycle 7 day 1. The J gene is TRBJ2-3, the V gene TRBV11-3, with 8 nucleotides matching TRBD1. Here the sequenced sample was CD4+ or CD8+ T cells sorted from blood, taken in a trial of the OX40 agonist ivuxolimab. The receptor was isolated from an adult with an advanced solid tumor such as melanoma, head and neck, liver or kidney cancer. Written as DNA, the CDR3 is TGTGCCAGCAGCCCGAGGACAGGGCCAGATACGCAGTATTTT. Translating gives CASSPRTGPDTQYF.